This is a list of T cell receptor beta chains from one sample in a study of OX40 agonist ivuxolimab in advanced cancers. Generated by immunoSEQ multiplex PCR, the TCRdb table keeps only in-frame clones and is missing some. The sample has about 21,000 clones, more than 75% seen once; the top ten hold approximately 37%. Sequencing was performed on CD4+ or CD8+ T cells sorted from blood, taken in a trial of the OX40 agonist ivuxolimab. The receptors derive from an adult with an advanced solid tumor such as melanoma, head and neck, liver or kidney cancer. CDR3s include the opening cysteine and the closing phenylalanine or tryptophan. The order of the fields is V gene, clone size, D gene, J gene, CDR3 DNA, CDR3 protein. D genes are given only for firm matches. Clone size, where shown, is once, few, many, or a class for clones that have expanded.

v_gene: TRBV10-3
abundance: -
d_gene: -
j_gene: TRBJ2-2
CDR3nt: TGTGCCATCAGCGAGGAGAACACCGGGGAGCTGTTTTTT
CDR3aa: CAISEENTGELFF

v_gene: TRBV5-7
abundance: -
d_gene: -
j_gene: TRBJ1-5
CDR3nt: TGTGCCAGCAGCTTGGCGGGGGAGGGCAATCAGCCCCAGCATTTT
CDR3aa: CASSLAGEGNQPQHF

v_gene: TRBV6-5
abundance: -
d_gene: -
j_gene: TRBJ2-7
CDR3nt: TGTGCCAGCAGTTACTCGATTCTCTCCGAGCAGTACTTC
CDR3aa: CASSYSILSEQYF

v_gene: TRBV10-3
abundance: many
d_gene: -
j_gene: TRBJ1-5
CDR3nt: TGTGCCATCAGTGAGGACAGCTTCCCGCCCCAGCATTTT
CDR3aa: CAISEDSFPPQHF

v_gene: TRBV7-8
abundance: -
d_gene: -
j_gene: TRBJ1-1
CDR3nt: TGTGCCAGCAGCTTAGGGGGGCAAACGGCTGAAGCTTTCTTT
CDR3aa: CASSLGGQTAEAFF

v_gene: TRBV6-5
abundance: -
d_gene: -
j_gene: TRBJ1-2
CDR3nt: TGTGCCAGCAGTTACGACAGCGCCTATGGCTACACCTTC
CDR3aa: CASSYDSAYGYTF

v_gene: TRBV6-4
abundance: -
d_gene: TRBD1
j_gene: TRBJ1-1
CDR3nt: TGTGCCAGCAGTGGAACAGGGGAGACTGAAGCTTTCTTT
CDR3aa: CASSGTGETEAFF

v_gene: TRBV9
abundance: -
d_gene: -
j_gene: TRBJ2-1
CDR3nt: TGTGCCAGCAGCGTACGCCGGACGGATGACAATGAGCAGTTCTTC
CDR3aa: CASSVRRTDDNEQFF

v_gene: TRBV28
abundance: -
d_gene: -
j_gene: TRBJ2-1
CDR3nt: TGTGCCAGCAGTACCCCCGGGGACTACAATGAGCAGTTCTTC
CDR3aa: CASSTPGDYNEQFF

v_gene: TRBV27
abundance: -
d_gene: TRBD1
j_gene: TRBJ2-7
CDR3nt: TGTGCCAGCAGTTTTCGGACAGGGTTAACCTACGAGCAGTACTTC
CDR3aa: CASSFRTGLTYEQYF

v_gene: TRBV14
abundance: -
d_gene: -
j_gene: TRBJ2-1
CDR3nt: TGTGCCAGCAGCCAAGCCCCTCGCGGGGACTACAATGAGCAGTTCTTC
CDR3aa: CASSQAPRGDYNEQFF

v_gene: TRBV5-1
abundance: -
d_gene: TRBD1
j_gene: TRBJ2-5
CDR3nt: TGCGCCAGCAGCTTCTACTCGACAGGGAGCCAAGAGACCCAGTACTTC
CDR3aa: CASSFYSTGSQETQYF

v_gene: TRBV7-9
abundance: -
d_gene: -
j_gene: TRBJ2-7
CDR3nt: TGTGCCAGCAGCACCCCTGGGGGCACCTCCTCCTACGAGCAGTACTTC
CDR3aa: CASSTPGGTSSYEQYF

v_gene: TRBV5-4
abundance: -
d_gene: -
j_gene: TRBJ2-3
CDR3nt: TGTGCCAGCAGCTTGATCCCTACAGATACGCAGTATTTT
CDR3aa: CASSLIPTDTQYF